This TCR beta chain originates from a study of blood T cells in healthy people across ages. General observations from the study: Across the age range, TCR beta diversity per million T cells fell in a roughly linear way. The lack of PBMC sorting stopped any conclusive naive versus antigen-experienced comparison. Both naive CD4+ cell counts and diversity were greater in long-lived donors than in aged donors.

As for this clonotype: Its antigen remains unknown.

The CDR3 loop spans 15 amino acids. The V gene's germline CDR1 is DFQATT and CDR2 SNEGSKA (reference sequence). V lost 3 bases to trimming and J lost 8 bases; unmatched junction nucleotides: 11. Each sample gave at least 6.5 million isolated PBMCs. Together with a sample-barcoded 5' primer, a J-beta primer mix was included in a second PCR lasting about 6 to 11 cycles. TCRdb called the 5' RACE reads again in MiXCR, with one record for every CDR3 protein. The sample contains more than 800,000 distinct CDR3 sequences, roughly 26% of which appear only once. Sequencing was carried out using blood. This TCR was sampled from a woman at least 80 years old in good health. The gene calls are TRBV20-1 and TRBJ1-2; TRBD1 agrees at 11 bases. The CDR3 is CSARDRGLLRRGYTF. CDR3 DNA sequence: TGCAGTGCTAGGGACAGGGGGCTTTTGAGACGCGGCTACACCTTC.